This entry lists 3 T cell receptor beta chains sequenced from one sample in a study of neurological immune-mediated disorders. TCRdb reanalysed the 5' RACE reads using MiXCR and keeps one entry per CDR3 protein. The repertoire holds some 22,000 distinct CDR3 sequences, with roughly 17% as singletons. Sequenced material: CD8+ T cells from blood. The receptor source for this set is a woman aged 18-29 years with multiple sclerosis.

V gene TRBV12-3 or TRBV12-4 combines with J gene TRBJ2-2; no firm D call. V was clipped by 3 bases and J by 6 bases, with 11 bases between them. The CDR3 is 14 residues long. The CDR3 loop is CASSFARVPGELFF. The CDR3 DNA reads TGTGCCAGCAGTTTCGCTAGGGTTCCCGGGGAGCTGTTTTTT.

This clonotype has ten or more counts. The CDR3 DNA follows: TGTGCCAGCAGCCAAGGCAGCGGGGGGGTGTACGAGCAGTACTTC. Translation gives CASSQGSGGVYEQYF. This chain joins TRBV4-2 and TRBJ2-7; 10 bases align to TRBD2. Germline lookup yields CDR1 LGHNA and CDR2 YNFKEQ. The CDR3 runs 15 residues. J was trimmed by 4 bases and V by 1 base; bases with no gene match: 4.

This clonotype appeared many times. The gene calls are TRBV5-5 and TRBJ1-5, with 8 nucleotides matching TRBD1. With V trimmed by 4 bases and J by 1 base, 7 bases remained unmatched. This CDR3 comprises 16 residues. The V gene's germline CDR1 is SGHKS and CDR2 YYEKEE (reference sequence). The CDR3 region has the DNA TGTGCCAGCAGCCAAGTAGACAGGGGAAGCAATCAGCCCCAGCATTTT. As protein: CASSQVDRGSNQPQHF.